This entry describes one T cell receptor (beta chain). Here immunoSEQ multiplex PCR was the method, and the copy in TCRdb shows in-frame clones only, minus some. Altogether approximately 360,000 clones are present, roughly 90% being singletons, with the ten largest covering about 6.5%. The sample originates from a study of blood T cell repertoires in COVID-19. For the study at large: Samples representing acute and convalescent COVID-19 were sourced from the United States, Italy and Spain. Nucleic acid was either cDNA or gDNA, and it came from T cells, B-cell-depleted T cells, or PBMCs.

Sequenced material: peripheral blood. This sequence originates from a man aged 18 to 30 with active or convalescent COVID-19.

CDR3 in DNA: TGTGCCAGCAGCTTAGCTAAGACGTCTAGCGCCAACACCGGGGAGCTGTTTTTT. Protein: CASSLAKTSSANTGELFF. The rearrangement links TRBV7-8 to TRBJ2-2; D is perhaps TRBD2 (6 bases). The CDR3 has 18 amino acids. Trimming took off 0 bases at V and 2 bases at J, with 16 bases between the two ends. Germline CDR1 and CDR2: SGHVS and FQNEAQ.